The 14 T cell receptor beta chains below all came from one sample that was sequenced in a study of cytomegalovirus exposure and HLA in healthy donors. The PCR used 60 Vbeta and 13 Jbeta primers. Assay used: immunoSEQ multiplex PCR; TCRdb lists only in-frame clones, some missing. The top ten clones hold around 1.6% of a sample with roughly 120,000 clones, roughly two thirds of them seen once. Sequenced sample: PBMCs. These receptors originate from a man younger than 40 in good health and CMV-seropositive.

The rearrangement uses TRBV27 and TRBJ1-5; D is perhaps TRBD1 (6 bases). Germline V gene sequence: CDR1 MNHEY, CDR2 SMNVEV (reference sequence). The CDR3 length is 14 residues. The germline V and J ends were trimmed by 5 bases and 7 bases, with 15 bases remaining between them. CDR3 sequence: CASSPTGFRQPQHF. CDR3 DNA: TGTGCCAGCAGTCCTACAGGGTTCAGACAGCCCCAGCATTTT.

This sequence joins TRBV29-1 and TRBJ2-5; D may be TRBD2 (5 bases). Germline assignment: CDR1 SQVTM and CDR2 ANQGSEA. Trimming removed 6 bases from V and 7 bases from J, with 21 bases in between. The CDR3 sequence is 14 residues long. CDR3 sequence (DNA): TGCAGCGTAGAACCGGGGAAAAGGTTCGGGACCCAGTACTTC. It encodes CSVEPGKRFGTQYF.

The chain employs TRBV5-1 and TRBJ1-1, with 9 bases matching TRBD1. Germline V CDR1 and CDR2: SGHRS, YFSETQ. V trimming: 3 bases; J trimming: 3 bases; junction bases outside the gene matches: 9. This CDR3 comprises 16 residues. The DNA of the CDR3 is TGCGCCAGCAGCTCAACAGGGGGCGCGTTCGACACTGAAGCTTTCTTT. Translating gives CASSSTGGAFDTEAFF.

The chain combines TRBV7-8 with TRBJ1-5, with a tentative D call TRBD1 (6 bases). The CDR3 runs to 16 residues. Trimming removed 0 bases from V and 7 bases from J, with 16 bases in between. Germline V gene sequence: CDR1 SGHVS, CDR2 FQNEAQ. The CDR3 sequence: CASSLAWGLEGQPQHF. The CDR3 DNA reads TGTGCCAGCAGCTTAGCTTGGGGGCTAGAGGGCCAGCCCCAGCATTTT.

The chain links TRBV6-4 to TRBJ2-7; 9 nucleotides line up with TRBD2. CDR1 and CDR2 from the germline V gene are MRHNA and SNTAGT. J gave up 6 bases and V 4 bases, and 10 bases lay outside the gene matches. The CDR3 length is 15 residues. The CDR3 nucleotides are TGTGCCAGCAGTGTTGCGGCGGGAGGGGAATCCGAGCAGTACTTC. This gives the protein CASSVAAGGESEQYF.

The J gene is TRBJ1-4, the V gene TRBV7-9; the D gene is possibly TRBD1 (5 bases). Germline CDR1 reads SEHNR; CDR2 reads FQNEAQ (reference sequence). This CDR3 region has 17 residues. V lost 3 bases, J lost 2 bases, and 16 bases lay in between. The CDR3 spells CASSFGNHGGTNEKLFF. The CDR3 DNA is TGTGCCAGCAGCTTTGGGAACCATGGGGGGACTAATGAAAAACTGTTTTTT.

This clone has only one observation. V and J are TRBV6-6 and TRBJ2-5; 8 positions match TRBD1. The V gene's germline CDR1 is MNHNY and CDR2 SVGAGI (reference sequence). V was pared by 5 bases and J by 0 bases, with 2 bases of the junction left unmatched. The CDR3 covers 14 residues. The CDR3 loop reads CASSRTGYQETQYF. The CDR3 nucleotides are TGTGCCAGCAGTAGGACAGGGTACCAAGAGACCCAGTACTTC.

The rearrangement links TRBV4-2 to TRBJ1-2; TRBD1 matches 8 bases. CDR3 length: 18 amino acids. CDR1 is LGHNA, CDR2 YNFKEQ, per germline. V shed 0 bases and J 3 bases; nucleotides not matched to a gene: 12. The CDR3 is CASSQDFRTGPPDYGYTF. DNA for the CDR3: TGTGCCAGCAGCCAAGATTTTCGGACAGGGCCACCTGACTATGGCTACACCTTC.

The rearrangement uses TRBV19 and TRBJ1-1, with a possible D match to TRBD1 (5 bases). Germline-derived CDR1 and CDR2 are LNHDA and SQIVND (reference sequence). With 5 bases removed from V and 6 bases from J, the gap between germline ends came to 13 bases. This CDR3 region has 13 residues. CDR3 DNA: TGTGCCAGTAGTCCCCGCAGGGAAGCTGAAGCTTTCTTT. Translated, it gives CASSPRREAEAFF. Combining the CDR3 with reference TRBV19 and TRBJ1-1 gives the whole variable domain DGGITQSPKYLFRKEGQNVTLSCEQNLNHDAMYWYRQDPGQGLRLIYYSQIVNDFQKGDIAEGYSVSREKKESFPLTVTSAQKNPTAFYLCASSPRREAEAFFGQGTRLTVV.

This clone was detected only once. CDR3 nucleotides: TGTGCCGCAAGAGAGGGCTATGGCTACACCTTC. It yields the protein CAAREGYGYTF. This chain links TRBV6-5 with TRBJ1-2; D remains ambiguous. The V gene's germline CDR1 is MNHEY and CDR2 SVGAGI. The CDR3 has 11 residues. The V end was cut by 11 bases, the J end by 4 bases, with 11 bases between.

The chain has TRBV19 and TRBJ2-5, with 10 bases aligning to TRBD1. This CDR3 is built from 15 residues. Per the germline V gene, CDR1 is LNHDA and CDR2 is SQIVND (reference sequence). J was trimmed by 4 bases and V by 5 bases; bases with no gene match: 7. CDR3 coding DNA: TGTGCCAGTAGTCCCCGGACAGGGGGACGAGAGACCCAGTACTTC. It yields the protein CASSPRTGGRETQYF.

The table lists this clone with a few counts. This chain joins TRBV5-6 and TRBJ1-4; D remains unclear. This CDR3 has 16 amino acids. The germline V gene has CDR1 SGHDT and CDR2 YYEEEE. Trimming left V 0 bases short and J 5 bases short, with 14 bases between. Here the CDR3 DNA reads TGTGCCAGCAGCTTGGTGGGTGCGGGCTCAAATGAAAAACTGTTTTTT. Translating gives CASSLVGAGSNEKLFF.

The chain links TRBV19 to TRBJ2-3; D remains unclear. This CDR3 has 14 amino acids. V was trimmed by 7 bases and J by 4 bases, leaving 15 bases between them. CDR1 and CDR2 from the germline V gene are LNHDA and SQIVND (reference sequence). The CDR3: CASTKLNKPDTQYF. The CDR3 DNA reads as TGTGCCAGTACCAAGCTAAATAAACCAGATACGCAGTATTTT.

This sequence joins TRBV5-1 and TRBJ1-1; possible D gene TRBD1, 6 bases. Germline values: CDR1 SGHRS, CDR2 YFSETQ. V gave up 0 bases and J gave up 0 bases, with 9 bases separating them. The CDR3 is 15 amino acids. CDR3 sequence: CASSLVTGLNTEAFF. CDR3 nucleotides: TGCGCCAGCAGCTTGGTAACAGGGTTGAACACTGAAGCTTTCTTT.